This is a list of T cell receptor beta chains from one sample in a study of T cell responses to AZD1222 COVID-19 vaccine. Some clones are missing from TCRdb's copy, which holds only in-frame ones; the method was immunoSEQ multiplex PCR. Among some 150,000 clones listed, 93% were seen once. This specimen consisted of peripheral blood, obtained on day 0 of MenACWY control vaccination. Receptors were obtained from an adult in good health. Both conserved end residues are part of each CDR3. The D gene is left open where the match is weak. Rows give clone size only sometimes, using once, few, many, or a class for an expanded clone.

clone_size: NA; d_call: NA; v_call: TRBV4-1; j_call: TRBJ1-2; cdr3_nt: TGCGCCAGCAGCCAAAAAACCTTGGACGCCGCCTATGGCTACACCTTC; cdr3_aa: CASSQKTLDAAYGYTF
clone_size: NA; d_call: NA; v_call: TRBV5-1; j_call: TRBJ1-6; cdr3_nt: TGCGCCAGCAGCTTGATCGGGACCTATAATTCACCCCTCCACTTT; cdr3_aa: CASSLIGTYNSPLHF
clone_size: NA; d_call: NA; v_call: TRBV28; j_call: TRBJ1-2; cdr3_nt: TGTGCCAGCAGTTCCAATCCCCAGGGTGTCTACACCTTC; cdr3_aa: CASSSNPQGVYTF
clone_size: NA; d_call: NA; v_call: TRBV27; j_call: TRBJ1-5; cdr3_nt: TGTGCCAGCAGTTTGGGAGGGGGTGAGAGTCAGCCCCAGCATTTT; cdr3_aa: CASSLGGGESQPQHF
clone_size: NA; d_call: NA; v_call: TRBV7-2; j_call: TRBJ2-5; cdr3_nt: TGTGCCAGCAGCTTAGCAGGGTTTGGGGAGACCCAGTACTTC; cdr3_aa: CASSLAGFGETQYF
clone_size: NA; d_call: NA; v_call: TRBV20-1; j_call: TRBJ2-1; cdr3_nt: TGCAGTGCTAGAGATTGGACGAACCAGTTCTTC; cdr3_aa: CSARDWTNQFF
clone_size: once; d_call: NA; v_call: TRBV6-2/TRBV6-3; j_call: TRBJ2-3; cdr3_nt: TGTGCCAGCAGCCCTTCCGGGTTACGCACAGATACGCAGTATTTT; cdr3_aa: CASSPSGLRTDTQYF
clone_size: NA; d_call: NA; v_call: TRBV2; j_call: TRBJ1-1; cdr3_nt: TGTGCCAGCTCCTCCGCCGCGAACACTGAAGCTTTCTTT; cdr3_aa: CASSSAANTEAFF
clone_size: once; d_call: NA; v_call: TRBV19; j_call: TRBJ1-2; cdr3_nt: TGTGCCAGTAGTATGGGTCATGGTGACTATGGCTACACCTTC; cdr3_aa: CASSMGHGDYGYTF
clone_size: NA; d_call: TRBD2; v_call: TRBV6-2/TRBV6-3; j_call: TRBJ2-7; cdr3_nt: TGTGCCAGCAGTCGACTGGGGACTAGCGGAGGCGAGCAGTACTTC; cdr3_aa: CASSRLGTSGGEQYF
clone_size: NA; d_call: TRBD2; v_call: TRBV12-3/TRBV12-4; j_call: TRBJ2-3; cdr3_nt: TGTGCCAGCAGTTTAGCCGGGACTAGCCGCATGTATTTT; cdr3_aa: CASSLAGTSRMYF
clone_size: NA; d_call: NA; v_call: TRBV19; j_call: TRBJ1-2; cdr3_nt: TGTGCCACCACTACTGCGGACTATGGCTACACCTTC; cdr3_aa: CATTTADYGYTF
clone_size: NA; d_call: TRBD1; v_call: TRBV2; j_call: TRBJ1-2; cdr3_nt: TGTGCCAGCATTACGGGACAGGATAACTATGGCTACACCTTC; cdr3_aa: CASITGQDNYGYTF
clone_size: NA; d_call: NA; v_call: TRBV28; j_call: TRBJ1-2; cdr3_nt: TGTGCCAGCATCCCAGGATACTTC; cdr3_aa: CASIPGYF
clone_size: NA; d_call: NA; v_call: TRBV28; j_call: TRBJ2-7; cdr3_nt: TGTGCCAGCGGACGATCCGCCTACGAGCAGTACTTC; cdr3_aa: CASGRSAYEQYF
clone_size: few; d_call: NA; v_call: TRBV6-5; j_call: TRBJ1-3; cdr3_nt: TGTGCCAGCAGTTACACCAGCTCTGGAAACACCATATATTTT; cdr3_aa: CASSYTSSGNTIYF
clone_size: NA; d_call: NA; v_call: TRBV7-3; j_call: TRBJ2-3; cdr3_nt: TGTGCCAGCAGCTTGGAGTCTGGGACGCAGTATTTT; cdr3_aa: CASSLESGTQYF
clone_size: NA; d_call: NA; v_call: TRBV6-5; j_call: TRBJ1-5; cdr3_nt: TGTGCCAGCAGTTACTCGTTTGGGGGCAATCAGCCCCAGCATTTT; cdr3_aa: CASSYSFGGNQPQHF
clone_size: NA; d_call: NA; v_call: TRBV7-9; j_call: TRBJ2-3; cdr3_nt: TGTGCCAGCAGCTCAACCACAGATACGCAGTATTTT; cdr3_aa: CASSSTTDTQYF
clone_size: NA; d_call: NA; v_call: TRBV14; j_call: TRBJ2-5; cdr3_nt: TGTGCCAGCAGCCCAGTTGCGGGGCCGAGAGAGACCCAGTACTTC; cdr3_aa: CASSPVAGPRETQYF
clone_size: NA; d_call: TRBD1; v_call: TRBV13; j_call: TRBJ1-3; cdr3_nt: TGTGCCAGCAGCTCTGACAGGGCTGGAAACACCATATATTTT; cdr3_aa: CASSSDRAGNTIYF
clone_size: NA; d_call: NA; v_call: TRBV27; j_call: TRBJ1-2; cdr3_nt: TGTGCCAGCAGTCCCCGCGGGGAACAATTAAGACGGGGCTACACCTTC; cdr3_aa: CASSPRGEQLRRGYTF